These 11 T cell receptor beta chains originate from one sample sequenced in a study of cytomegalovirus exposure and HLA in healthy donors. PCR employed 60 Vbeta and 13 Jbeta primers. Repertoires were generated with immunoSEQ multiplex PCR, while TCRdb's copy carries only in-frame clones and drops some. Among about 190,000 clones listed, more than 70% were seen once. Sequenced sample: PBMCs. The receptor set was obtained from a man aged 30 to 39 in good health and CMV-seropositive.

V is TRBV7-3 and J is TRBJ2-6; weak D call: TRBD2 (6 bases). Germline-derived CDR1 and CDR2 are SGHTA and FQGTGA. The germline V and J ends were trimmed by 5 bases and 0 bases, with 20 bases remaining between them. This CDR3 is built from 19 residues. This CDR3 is CASSRSEGQSTSGANVLTF. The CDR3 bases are TGTGCCAGCAGCCGATCGGAGGGGCAGTCCACCTCTGGGGCCAACGTCCTGACTTTC.

The CDR3 loop is CASSLADTTDTQYF. The CDR3 DNA reads TGTGCCAGCAGTTTAGCGGACACCACAGATACGCAGTATTTT. The genes are TRBV27 and TRBJ2-3; D possibly corresponds to TRBD1 (5 bases). Trimming left V 2 bases short and J 2 bases short, with 8 bases between. Germline loops: CDR1 MNHEY, CDR2 SMNVEV (reference sequence). CDR3 length equals 14 residues.

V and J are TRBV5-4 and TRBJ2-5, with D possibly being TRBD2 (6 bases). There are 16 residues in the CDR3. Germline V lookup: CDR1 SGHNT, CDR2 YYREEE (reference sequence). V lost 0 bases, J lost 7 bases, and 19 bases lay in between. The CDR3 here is CASSLANRDRRGTQYF. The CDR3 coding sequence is TGTGCCAGCAGCTTGGCTAACCGGGACCGGCGGGGGACCCAGTACTTC. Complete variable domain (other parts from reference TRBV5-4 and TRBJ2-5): ETGVTQSPTHLIKTRGQQVTLRCSSQSGHNTVSWYQQALGQGPQFIFQYYREEENGRGNFPPRFSGLQFPNYSSELNVNALELDDSALYLCASSLANRDRRGTQYFGPGTRLLVL.

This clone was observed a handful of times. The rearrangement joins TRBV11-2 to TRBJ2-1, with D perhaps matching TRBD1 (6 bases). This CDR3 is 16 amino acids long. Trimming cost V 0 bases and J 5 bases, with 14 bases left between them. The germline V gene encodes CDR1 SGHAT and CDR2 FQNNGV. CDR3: CASSLEGAGRHNEQFF. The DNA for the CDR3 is TGTGCCAGCAGCTTAGAGGGGGCAGGTAGGCACAATGAGCAGTTCTTC.

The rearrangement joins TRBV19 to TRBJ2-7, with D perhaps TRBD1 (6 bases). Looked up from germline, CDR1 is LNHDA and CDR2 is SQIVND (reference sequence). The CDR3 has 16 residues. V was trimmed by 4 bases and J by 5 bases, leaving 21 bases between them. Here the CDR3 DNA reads TGTGCCAGTAGTACAACCGGGACAAGGGTTTCCCACGAGCAGTACTTC. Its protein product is CASSTTGTRVSHEQYF. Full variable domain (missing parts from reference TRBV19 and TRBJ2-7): DGGITQSPKYLFRKEGQNVTLSCEQNLNHDAMYWYRQDPGQGLRLIYYSQIVNDFQKGDIAEGYSVSREKKESFPLTVTSAQKNPTAFYLCASSTTGTRVSHEQYFGPGTRLTVT.

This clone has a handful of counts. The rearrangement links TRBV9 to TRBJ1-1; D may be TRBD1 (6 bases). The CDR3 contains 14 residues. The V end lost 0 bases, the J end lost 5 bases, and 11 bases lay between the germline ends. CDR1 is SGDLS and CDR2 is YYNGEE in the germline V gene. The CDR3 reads CASSVGGRGTEAFF. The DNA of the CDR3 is TGTGCCAGCAGCGTAGGGGGGCGAGGGACTGAAGCTTTCTTT.

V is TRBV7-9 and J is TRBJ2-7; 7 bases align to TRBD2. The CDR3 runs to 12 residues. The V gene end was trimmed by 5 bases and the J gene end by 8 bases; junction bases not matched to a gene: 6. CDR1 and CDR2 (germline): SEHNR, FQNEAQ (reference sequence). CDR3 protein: CASSPRGTKQYF. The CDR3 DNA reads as TGTGCCAGCAGCCCGCGGGGGACGAAGCAGTACTTC. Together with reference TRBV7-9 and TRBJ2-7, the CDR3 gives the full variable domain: DTGVSQNPRHKITKRGQNVTFRCDPISEHNRLYWYRQTLGQGPEFLTYFQNEAQLEKSRLLSDRFSAERPKGSFSTLEIQRTEQGDSAMYLCASSPRGTKQYFGPGTRLTVT.

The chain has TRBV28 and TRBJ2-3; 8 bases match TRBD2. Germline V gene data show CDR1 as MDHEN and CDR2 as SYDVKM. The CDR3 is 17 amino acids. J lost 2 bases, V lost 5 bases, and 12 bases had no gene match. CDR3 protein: CASSPYLGGGHTDTQYF. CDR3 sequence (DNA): TGTGCCAGCAGTCCGTATCTCGGCGGGGGGCACACAGATACGCAGTATTTT.

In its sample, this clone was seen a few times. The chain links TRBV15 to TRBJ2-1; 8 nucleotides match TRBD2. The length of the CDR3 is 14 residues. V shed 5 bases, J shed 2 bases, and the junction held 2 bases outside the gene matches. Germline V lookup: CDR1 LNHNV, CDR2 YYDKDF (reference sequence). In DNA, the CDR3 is TGTGCCACCAGCCTTAGCGGGACCTACAATGAGCAGTTCTTC. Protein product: CATSLSGTYNEQFF.

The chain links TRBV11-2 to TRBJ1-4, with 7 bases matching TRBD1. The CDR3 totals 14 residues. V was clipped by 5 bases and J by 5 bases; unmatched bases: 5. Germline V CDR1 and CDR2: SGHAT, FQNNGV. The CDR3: CASSPGQRNEKLFF. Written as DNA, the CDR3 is TGTGCCAGCAGCCCGGGACAGCGGAATGAAAAACTGTTTTTT.

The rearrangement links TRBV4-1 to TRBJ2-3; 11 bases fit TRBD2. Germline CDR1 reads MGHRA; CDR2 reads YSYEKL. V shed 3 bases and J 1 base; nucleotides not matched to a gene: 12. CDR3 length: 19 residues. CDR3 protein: CASSHPENRLAGRTDTQYF. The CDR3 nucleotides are TGCGCCAGCAGCCACCCTGAAAACCGACTAGCGGGGCGCACAGATACGCAGTATTTT.